These 16 T cell receptor beta chains originate from one sample sequenced in a study of spatial heterogeneity in lung cancer. The time point denotes: sample taken at primary tumor resection. Using its own MiXCR run on the 5' RACE reads, TCRdb lists one record per CDR3 protein. The profile shows around 14,000 distinct CDR3 sequences, 3.6% of them singletons. This specimen was normal lung tissue next to the tumor, taken at surgery. The receptors were sampled from a male donor with early-stage non-small cell lung cancer.

A remark on this clonotype: Because this beta chain is a stray read in a library intended to capture alpha chains, its abundance should not be given much weight. The J gene is TRBJ2-1, the V gene TRBV6-5; maybe TRBD2 (5 bases). V was clipped by 0 bases and J by 9 bases, with 15 bases between them. From germline, CDR1 is MNHEY and CDR2 SVGAGI. The CDR3 consists of 15 residues. This chain's CDR3 is CASSYSPGWRGEQFF. For the CDR3, the DNA is TGTGCCAGCAGTTACTCACCGGGGTGGAGAGGTGAGCAGTTCTTC.

Of note for this clonotype: This beta chain turned up in a library designed for alpha chains; as an off-target read, its abundance says little. The chain couples TRBV7-9 to TRBJ1-4; D uncertain. Germline V gene sequence: CDR1 SEHNR, CDR2 FQNEAQ (reference sequence). Trimming removed 3 bases from V and 8 bases from J, with 10 bases in between. CDR3 length equals 13 residues. Here the CDR3 reads CASSFGEGEKLFF. The CDR3 coding sequence is TGTGCCAGCAGCTTTGGGGAGGGCGAAAAACTGTTTTTT. Variable domain in full (rest from reference TRBV7-9 and TRBJ1-4): DTGVSQNPRHKITKRGQNVTFRCDPISEHNRLYWYRQTLGQGPEFLTYFQNEAQLEKSRLLSDRFSAERPKGSFSTLEIQRTEQGDSAMYLCASSFGEGEKLFFGSGTQLSVL.

This clonotype came up many times. This beta chain is off target for a library built for alpha chains, so its abundance means little. This chain links TRBV5-5 with TRBJ2-2, with D unclear. Germline V gene data show CDR1 as SGHKS and CDR2 as YYEKEE (reference sequence). V was shortened by 4 bases and J by 1 base, with 8 bases between the two germline ends. The CDR3 spans 14 residues. The CDR3 sequence: CASSQDWNTGELFF. For the CDR3, the DNA is TGTGCCAGCAGCCAAGACTGGAACACCGGGGAGCTGTTTTTT.

This clonotype was counted ten times or more. This beta chain turned up in a library designed for alpha chains; as an off-target read, its abundance says little. This chain links TRBV5-1 with TRBJ1-2; unclear D gene. CDR1 is SGHRS, CDR2 YFSETQ, per germline. The germline V and J ends were trimmed by 2 bases and 2 bases, with 4 bases remaining between them. The CDR3 covers 12 residues. DNA of the CDR3: TGCGCCAGCAGCTTCGAGAACTATGGCTACACCTTC. This translates into CASSFENYGYTF.

This clonotype was counted many times. This beta chain appears as a stray read in a library generated for alpha chains; its size is not informative. This chain connects TRBV3-1 to TRBJ1-1, with D uncertain. Germline V lookup: CDR1 LGHDT, CDR2 YNNKEL (reference sequence). The CDR3 runs 12 residues. V lost 3 bases, J lost 8 bases, and 10 bases lay in between. CDR3 loop: CASSQSGSEAFF. The CDR3 DNA reads TGTGCCAGCAGCCAGTCCGGGAGCGAAGCTTTCTTT.

In its sample, this clonotype was seen many times. The library was prepared for alpha chains; this beta chain is a stray read, so its frequency means little. The chain combines TRBV11-1 with TRBJ2-7, with D possibly matching TRBD1 (5 bases). Germline V CDR1 and CDR2: SGHAT, FQDESV (reference sequence). V was cut by 3 bases and J by 2 bases, with 8 bases left in between. This CDR3 is 13 amino acids long. Written as DNA, the CDR3 is TGTGCCAGCAGCTTGGGGCAGACCTACGAGCAGTACTTC. Translation gives CASSLGQTYEQYF.

This clonotype is medium-sized (0.01 to 0.1%). The library was built for alpha chains, so this beta chain is an off-target read and its size means little. The chain combines TRBV6-2 or TRBV6-3 with TRBJ1-3; tentatively, D is TRBD1 (5 bases). This CDR3 contains 14 residues. CDR1 is MNHEY and CDR2 is SVGEGT in the germline V gene. V was shortened by 5 bases and J by 0 bases, with 8 bases between the two germline ends. The CDR3: CASSRDASGNTIYF. CDR3 nucleotide sequence: TGTGCCAGCAGTCGGGACGCCTCTGGAAACACCATATATTTT.

This clonotype was seen many times. Because this beta chain is a stray read in a library intended to capture alpha chains, its abundance should not be given much weight. This chain uses TRBV6-1 with TRBJ1-5; a possible D gene is TRBD1 (5 bases). There are 15 residues in the CDR3. The V end was cut by 7 bases, the J end by 8 bases, with 21 bases between. CDR1 is MNHNS, CDR2 SASEGT, per germline. CDR3: CASKRGHVPGEPQHF. The CDR3 coding sequence is TGTGCCAGCAAAAGGGGTCACGTCCCGGGGGAGCCCCAGCATTTT.

This clonotype was seen ten or more times. For a library built for alpha chains, this beta chain is a stray read; little rests on its size. The chain combines TRBV29-1 with TRBJ2-5; 9 positions agree with TRBD1. V lost 5 bases, J lost 4 bases, and 8 bases stayed unmatched. The germline V gene has CDR1 SQVTM and CDR2 ANQGSEA. This CDR3 contains 14 residues. The CDR3 sequence: CSVSTGTGLETQYF. The CDR3 bases are TGCAGCGTTTCTACCGGGACAGGGTTAGAGACCCAGTACTTC. Looking up the rest from reference TRBV29-1 and TRBJ2-5 gives the full variable domain: SAVISQKPSRDICQRGTSLTIQCQVDSQVTMMFWYRQQPGQSLTLIATANQGSEATYESGFVIDKFPISRPNLTFSTLTVSNMSPEDSSIYLCSVSTGTGLETQYFGPGTRLLVL.

This clonotype occurred many times. A library made for alpha chains picked up this beta chain off target, so its size means little. The chain carries TRBV2 and TRBJ1-1; no clear D gene. V lost 7 bases and J lost 5, with 17 bases in between. In germline, CDR1 is SNHLY, CDR2 FYNNEI. The CDR3 has 14 residues. CDR3: CASIRTDSRTEAFF. As DNA, the CDR3 is TGTGCCAGCATCCGGACGGATTCAAGGACTGAAGCTTTCTTT.

In the case of this clonotype: The size of this beta chain means little, since it is a stray read in a library made for alpha chains. The chain uses TRBV3-1 and TRBJ2-7; D is unclear. The CDR3 runs to 12 residues. V was pared by 3 bases and J by 3 bases, with 6 bases between. Per germline, CDR1 LGHDT and CDR2 YNNKEL (reference sequence). The CDR3 loop reads CASSHQYYEQYF. CDR3 sequence (DNA): TGTGCCAGCAGCCATCAGTACTACGAGCAGTACTTC.

This clonotype rates as medium-sized. This beta chain turned up in a library designed for alpha chains; as an off-target read, its abundance says little. V is TRBV27 and J is TRBJ1-2, with D possibly being TRBD1 (6 bases). Germline V gene sequence: CDR1 MNHEY, CDR2 SMNVEV (reference sequence). The V end lost 2 bases, the J end lost 4 bases, and 14 bases lay between the germline ends. The CDR3 spans 15 residues. The CDR3 sequence: CASSLGEGGIYGYTF. CDR3 DNA sequence: TGTGCCAGCAGTTTAGGGGAAGGGGGGATCTATGGCTACACCTTC.

This clonotype was seen at least ten times. In a library made to pick up alpha chains, this beta chain is a stray read with a size that means little. The chain uses TRBV6-2 or TRBV6-3 and TRBJ2-7; 11 bases agree with TRBD2. The trim removed 2 bases at V and 7 bases at J, leaving 10 bases unmatched. The CDR3 runs 16 residues. CDR1 MNHEY and CDR2 SVGEGT come from the germline V gene. For the CDR3, the DNA is TGTGCCAGCAGTTACACCCTACTAGCGGGAGTCGGTGAGCAGTACTTC. Its translation: CASSYTLLAGVGEQYF.

This clonotype occurred many times. This beta chain is an off-target read within a library intended for alpha chains, so its frequency means little. The J gene is TRBJ1-2, the V gene TRBV3-1; 11 nucleotides agree with TRBD1. After removal of 6 bases from V and 8 bases from J, the junction contained 5 bases not matched to a gene. Germline assignment: CDR1 LGHDT and CDR2 YNNKEL (reference sequence). The CDR3 has 13 amino acids. CDR3 coding DNA: TGTGCCAGCAGTTTGGGACAGGGGGAAGGCTACACCTTC. It encodes CASSLGQGEGYTF.

Many counts were recorded for this clonotype. This beta chain appears as a stray read in a library generated for alpha chains; its size is not informative. This chain uses TRBV4-3 with TRBJ2-1; 9 bases fit TRBD2. Germline V lookup: CDR1 LGHNA, CDR2 YSLEER. V trimming: 1 base; J trimming: 12 bases; junction bases outside the gene matches: 7. CDR3 length equals 14 residues. The CDR3 sequence is CASSQGGSGGMQFF. Written as DNA, the CDR3 is TGCGCCAGCAGCCAAGGTGGAAGCGGGGGGATGCAGTTCTTC.

This clonotype has at least ten counts. This beta chain is off target for a library built for alpha chains, so its abundance means little. The genes are TRBV3-1 and TRBJ1-2; possible D gene TRBD1, 5 bases. Germline V gene data show CDR1 as LGHDT and CDR2 as YNNKEL (reference sequence). This CDR3 is built from 15 residues. V lost 0 bases, J lost 8 bases, and 16 bases lay in between. Written as DNA, the CDR3 is TGTGCCAGCAGCCAAGATTCTTGGGGGGTCCTCGGCTACACCTTC. It specifies CASSQDSWGVLGYTF.